These T cell receptor beta chains were read from a single sample in a study of cytomegalovirus exposure and HLA in healthy donors. Generated by immunoSEQ multiplex PCR, the TCRdb table keeps only in-frame clones and is missing some. This table has roughly 150,000 clones, roughly 80% appearing once. The specimen sequenced was PBMCs. The receptors stem from a male donor in good health and CMV-seronegative. CDR3s include the opening cysteine and the closing phenylalanine or tryptophan.

V gene	J gene	CDR3 protein
TRBV5-1	TRBJ1-5	CASSLDGISNQPQHF
TRBV19	TRBJ1-3	CASRDPRSTGGNTIYF
TRBV7-9	TRBJ1-1	CSSSPGQGRWNTEAFF
TRBV19	TRBJ1-2	CASSRVSSNYGYTF
TRBV18	TRBJ2-3	CASSPLAGGSDTQYF
TRBV6-6	TRBJ2-2	CASSRNRNTGELFF
TRBV28	TRBJ1-2	CASSRGTGGATYGYTF
TRBV29-1	TRBJ2-1	CSVPKQGWGSNEQFF
TRBV5-1	TRBJ1-4	CASSLGGQGNEKLFF
TRBV5-1	TRBJ2-2	CASSLQAGGRSTGELFF
TRBV11-2	TRBJ2-7	CASSTKLNHPPYEQYF
TRBV28	TRBJ2-5	CASRAAGETQYF
TRBV7-3	TRBJ1-1	CASSKSTGLNTEAFF
TRBV18	TRBJ2-1	CASSPYPRTSGRGYEQFF
TRBV7-9	TRBJ1-2	CASSLVQYGYTF
TRBV7-2	TRBJ2-2	CASNLGQITNTGELFF
TRBV10-3	TRBJ1-4	CAISAGVGMEKLFF
TRBV18	TRBJ1-2	CASSPGQGADYGYTF
TRBV6-5	TRBJ1-4	CASSHTGEGEKLFF
TRBV19	TRBJ1-1	CASSRQGGRYTEAFF
TRBV5-1	TRBJ2-1	CASSLLSGGDEQFF
TRBV10-3	TRBJ2-7	CAISEVQYEQYF
TRBV30	TRBJ1-3	CAWSGTVGHLRYF
TRBV19	TRBJ2-1	CASSVGRDRYYNEQFF
TRBV4-3	TRBJ2-7	CASSQEHLQGYSYEQYF
TRBV2	TRBJ1-6	CASSERHSNSPLHF
TRBV4-2	TRBJ2-1	CASSQDPGGQWNEQFF
TRBV5-1	TRBJ2-7	CASMLAGGSYEQYF
TRBV4-1	TRBJ2-3	CASSRETSTDTQYF
TRBV9	TRBJ2-3	CASTETGATDTQYF
TRBV7-9	TRBJ1-1	CASSLLGIKSGTEAFF
TRBV7-9	TRBJ1-4	CASSWSRGLFF
TRBV5-1	TRBJ2-1	CASSLEGGLRTSEQFF
TRBV27	TRBJ2-7	CASSSGLASSYEQYF
TRBV27	TRBJ1-6	CASSLFPDRGHSPLHF
TRBV10-3	TRBJ1-5	CAISERTGRSQPQHF
TRBV5-5	TRBJ1-3	CASSLGGGGNTIYF
TRBV7-9	TRBJ1-2	CASSLADRGTHNYGYTF
TRBV18	TRBJ1-2	CASSTFTGTGNGYTF
TRBV11-2	TRBJ2-1	CASSLERLAGYNEQFF
TRBV15	TRBJ2-7	CATSRDRGTGSSYEQYF
TRBV5-6	TRBJ1-3	CASSLLQGSGNTIYF
TRBV5-4	TRBJ2-7	CASSLSGSSYEQYF
TRBV6-1	TRBJ1-5	CASRRELNSNQPQHF
TRBV7-9	TRBJ2-7	CASTPGYSPPYEQYF
TRBV5-1	TRBJ2-7	CASRTSPSSYEQYF
TRBV7-2	TRBJ2-7	CASSFYSGKDSAYEQYF
TRBV5-1	TRBJ1-6	CASSLTTDNSPLHF
TRBV5-1	TRBJ2-3	CASQSEGTDTQYF
TRBV5-4	TRBJ1-4	CASSQGQDLRKLFF
TRBV15	TRBJ2-7	CATSISPRQDFYEQYF
TRBV5-1	TRBJ2-5	CASSLVSSGRQETQYF
TRBV27	TRBJ1-4	CASSLLGQNEKLFF
TRBV7-3	TRBJ2-2	CASSLTFYGNFSGELFF
TRBV4-2	TRBJ2-3	CASSQGIAGLAVQDTQYF
TRBV2	TRBJ1-4	CASGGQGATEKLFF
TRBV18	TRBJ2-5	CASSKSRGETQYF
TRBV5-1	TRBJ1-2	CASSLTGGSYGYTF
TRBV5-1	TRBJ2-5	CASSLGSGGAGETQYF